The next 4 T cell receptor beta chains were all read from a single sample in a study of blood T cell repertoires in COVID-19 (dated by TCRdb to 2018 to 2021). The library was produced with the immunoSEQ multiplex PCR assay. As stored in TCRdb, this immuneACCESS dataset retains in-frame rearrangements with V and J assigned. A fraction of the clones does not appear; measured against another copy, unresolved V genes explain less than half of the discrepancy, and the remainder lacks a known reason. Present in this sample are approximately 310,000 clones, roughly 90% of which were seen just once. The leading ten clones occupy 4.5% to 5.5% of the sample. Sequencing was carried out using PBMCs or T cells enriched from blood (not recorded which). The receptors stem from a man aged 55 to 70 who had recovered from COVID-19.

J is TRBJ2-5 and V is TRBV13; maybe TRBD2 (6 bases). Trimming removed 4 bases at V and 1 base at J, with 16 bases between. The CDR3 has 16 residues. CDR1 is PRHDT and CDR2 is FYEKMQ in the germline V gene (reference sequence). CDR3 residues: CASSSRGTATQETQYF. The CDR3 nucleotides are TGTGCCAGCAGCTCCCGGGGGACGGCAACCCAAGAGACCCAGTACTTC. The complete variable domain, with remaining parts taken from reference TRBV13 and TRBJ2-5, reads AAGVIQSPRHLIKEKRETATLKCYPIPRHDTVYWYQQGPGQDPQFLISFYEKMQSDKGSIPDRFSAQQFSDYHSELNMSSLELGDSALYFCASSSRGTATQETQYFGPGTRLLVL.

The sample holds one count of this clone. V and J are TRBV19 and TRBJ2-1; 7 bases match TRBD1. Per germline, CDR1 LNHDA and CDR2 SQIVND (reference sequence). The J segment lost 8 bases and the V segment lost 1 base, leaving 5 bases of the junction unmatched. The CDR3 has 14 residues. The CDR3 region is CASSIAPGGYEQFF. The CDR3 DNA reads as TGTGCCAGTAGTATAGCTCCAGGGGGTTATGAGCAGTTCTTC.

V is TRBV6-5 and J is TRBJ2-3; D gene unclear. Trimming took 10 bases from V and 0 from J, leaving 11 bases between them. The germline V gene encodes CDR1 MNHEY and CDR2 SVGAGI. The CDR3 spans 13 residues. The CDR3 nucleotides read TGTGCCACCAGAGCTCCCAGCACAGATACGCAGTATTTT. Translated, it gives CATRAPSTDTQYF.

The chain combines TRBV5-1 with TRBJ2-7; 7 bases are shared with TRBD1. The germline gives CDR1 SGHRS, CDR2 YFSETQ. The length of the CDR3 is 12 residues. V was pared by 4 bases and J by 4 bases, with 2 bases of the junction left unmatched. The CDR3 loop reads CASSQQGYEQYF. Here the CDR3 DNA reads TGCGCCAGCAGCCAACAGGGGTACGAGCAGTACTTC.